Each of the 15 T cell receptor beta chains below was sequenced from the same sample in a study of shared clonotypes between healthy human individuals. Sequencing used immunoSEQ multiplex PCR; TCRdb keeps in-frame clones, though not all of them. Altogether about 2 million clones are present, 85% to 95% being singletons, with the ten largest covering around 0.13%. Sequencing was carried out using naive CD4+ T cells sorted from blood. Subset described: CD45RA+ positively selected. These receptor sequences come from a man in his late teens or twenties in good health.

This clone was found once. This rearrangement joins TRBV6-5 to TRBJ2-7; 11 bases map to TRBD1. Germline V gives CDR1 MNHEY, CDR2 SVGAGI. The V and J ends lost 1 base and 9 bases, in that order; junction bases with no gene match: 8. This CDR3 is built from 15 residues. The CDR3: CASSYLGTGGTGQYF. The CDR3 coding sequence is TGTGCCAGCAGTTACTTGGGGACAGGGGGGACGGGGCAGTACTTC.

This clone was seen just once. The rearrangement joins TRBV10-3 to TRBJ2-6; 7 nucleotides agree with TRBD1. Germline values: CDR1 ENHRY, CDR2 SYGVKD. The ends lost 3 bases at V and 1 base at J; junction bases unmatched: 3. The CDR3 length is 16 residues. The CDR3 region is CAISDPTGSGANVLTF. Here the CDR3 DNA reads TGTGCCATCAGTGACCCGACAGGGTCTGGGGCCAACGTCCTGACTTTC.

The rearrangement uses TRBV11-2 and TRBJ1-3, with D possibly TRBD1 on 6 matching bases. Germline CDR1 SGHAT, CDR2 FQNNGV. The CDR3 sequence is 15 residues long. V was shortened by 5 bases and J by 0 bases, with 11 bases between the two germline ends. The CDR3 nucleotides are TGTGCCAGCAGCCCAGGGGCCAGCTCTGGAAACACCATATATTTT. Residues: CASSPGASSGNTIYF.

The rearrangement joins TRBV6-1 to TRBJ1-5, with D uncertain. There are 12 residues in the CDR3. Looked up from germline, CDR1 is MNHNS and CDR2 is SASEGT. Trimming cost V 0 bases and J 6 bases, with 3 bases left between them. CDR3 DNA: TGTGCCAGCAGTGAAGCGCCTCAGCCCCAGCATTTT. Translated, it gives CASSEAPQPQHF.

The genes are TRBV28 and TRBJ2-1, with TRBD2 matching over 7 bases. The junction had 23 bases not matched to a gene; V was cut back by 7 bases and J by 11 bases. Germline loops: CDR1 MDHEN, CDR2 SYDVKM. This CDR3 has 17 residues. The CDR3 sequence: CASNKRDFNSGSPKQFF. Here the CDR3 DNA reads TGTGCCAGCAATAAAAGAGATTTTAATAGCGGGTCCCCTAAGCAGTTCTTC.

The gene calls are TRBV4-2 and TRBJ2-3; TRBD2 matches at 10 bases. The CDR3 is made up of 16 amino acids. The germline gives CDR1 LGHNA, CDR2 YNFKEQ. V gave up 3 bases and J gave up 4 bases; unmatched junction bases: 7. The CDR3, as DNA: TGTGCCAGCAGCCACCTCACTAGCGGGGCTGCAGATACGCAGTATTTT. This gives the protein CASSHLTSGAADTQYF.

Regarding this clone: This same CDR3 is encoded by further DNA sequences in the sample. This rearrangement joins TRBV15 to TRBJ1-1; D is ambiguous. The V end lost 1 base, the J end lost 1 base, and 4 bases lay between the germline ends. The germline gives CDR1 LNHNV, CDR2 YYDKDF (reference sequence). This CDR3 is 13 amino acids long. CDR3 nucleotides: TGTGCCACCAGCAGAGCAGGGAACACTGAAGCTTTCTTT. It translates to CATSRAGNTEAFF.

In regard to this clone: A single base separates this from a much larger clone, so it may be a read error. Other DNA sequences in this sample translate to the same CDR3. This chain joins TRBV2 and TRBJ2-6; unclear D gene. The CDR3 is made up of 12 amino acids. Trimming removed 5 bases at V and 1 base at J, with 0 bases between. Germline CDR1 SNHLY, CDR2 FYNNEI. CDR3: CASSSGANVLTF. The CDR3 region has the DNA TGTGCCAGCAGTTCTGGGGCCAACGTCCTGACTTTC.

The chain combines TRBV14 with TRBJ2-7; 9 nucleotides align to TRBD2. The germline V gene encodes CDR1 SGHDN and CDR2 FVKESK. This CDR3 comprises 18 residues. V lost 0 bases, J lost 2 bases, and 11 bases stayed unmatched. In DNA form, the CDR3 reads TGTGCCAGCAGCCAAGACCTTCGAATAGCGGGAGAAACCTACGAGCAGTACTTC. Amino acids: CASSQDLRIAGETYEQYF.

The CDR3 loop is CSVDGSGPEAFF. The CDR3 DNA follows: TGCAGCGTTGATGGGTCGGGACCTGAAGCTTTCTTT. The rearrangement joins TRBV29-1 to TRBJ1-1; D is perhaps TRBD1 (5 bases). V was clipped by 3 bases and J by 6 bases, with 11 bases between them. Germline assignment: CDR1 SQVTM and CDR2 ANQGSEA. The CDR3 sequence is 12 residues long.

The CDR3, as DNA: TGTGCCAGCAGGGCAGGGAAACTCTATGGCTACACCTTC. This translates into CASRAGKLYGYTF. The chain employs TRBV2 and TRBJ1-2; D is perhaps TRBD1 (5 bases). The V gene's germline CDR1 is SNHLY and CDR2 FYNNEI. V lost 6 bases to trimming and J lost 4 bases, with 12 bases between them. The CDR3 consists of 13 residues.

This clone showed up just once. The V gene is TRBV15, the J gene TRBJ2-2; the D is unclear. The CDR3 extends over 15 amino acids. The ends were cut back, 0 bases at V and 4 bases at J, with 9 bases in the middle. Germline assignment: CDR1 LNHNV and CDR2 YYDKDF (reference sequence). Written as DNA, the CDR3 is TGTGCCACCAGCAGAGAGGCGTTAGGCACCGGGGAGCTGTTTTTT. Protein: CATSREALGTGELFF.

This clone appeared once. The rearrangement uses TRBV10-1 and TRBJ2-3, with D perhaps TRBD1 (6 bases). The CDR3 sequence is 13 residues long. Germline V CDR1 and CDR2: WNHNN, SYGVQD (reference sequence). Deletions cut 7 bases from V and 5 bases from J, with 13 bases between. The CDR3 is CASNPGVGDTQYF. CDR3 bases: TGCGCCAGCAATCCAGGGGTTGGAGATACGCAGTATTTT.

In regard to this clone: Other DNA sequences of this sample code for an identical CDR3. The chain joins TRBV29-1 to TRBJ2-2; unclear D gene. Germline CDR1 is SQVTM and CDR2 is ANQGSEA. The germline V and J ends were trimmed by 5 bases and 1 base, with 2 bases remaining between them. The length of the CDR3 is 11 residues. CDR3 loop: CSVRNTGELFF. In DNA form, the CDR3 reads TGCAGCGTTCGGAACACCGGGGAGCTGTTTTTT.

This clone came up once. The V gene is TRBV5-1, the J gene TRBJ2-2; D is uncertain. Germline V gene sequence: CDR1 SGHRS, CDR2 YFSETQ. The CDR3 has 14 residues. Trimming pared 6 bases from V and 4 bases from J, leaving 13 bases between. Written as DNA, the CDR3 is TGCGCCAGCACTCCCGCGATCTCCACCGGGGAGCTGTTTTTT. As protein: CASTPAISTGELFF. The full variable domain, completed using reference TRBV5-1 and TRBJ2-2, is KAGVTQTPRYLIKTRGQQVTLSCSPISGHRSVSWYQQTPGQGLQFLFEYFSETQRNKGNFPGRFSGRQFSNSRSEMNVSTLELGDSALYLCASTPAISTGELFFGEGSRLTVL.